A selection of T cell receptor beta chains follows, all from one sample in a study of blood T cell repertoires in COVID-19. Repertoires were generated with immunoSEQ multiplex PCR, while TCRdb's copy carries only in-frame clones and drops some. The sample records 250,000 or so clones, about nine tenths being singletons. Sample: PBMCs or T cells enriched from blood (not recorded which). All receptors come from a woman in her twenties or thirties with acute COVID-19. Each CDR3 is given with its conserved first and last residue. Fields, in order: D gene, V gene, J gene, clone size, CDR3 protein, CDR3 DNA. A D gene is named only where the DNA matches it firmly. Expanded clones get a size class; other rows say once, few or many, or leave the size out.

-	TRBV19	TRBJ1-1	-	CASSIGGLNTEAFF	TGTGCCAGTAGTATAGGGGGCCTGAACACTGAAGCTTTCTTT
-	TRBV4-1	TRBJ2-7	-	CASSQVMGGTYEQYF	TGCGCCAGCAGCCAAGTAATGGGCGGGACGTACGAGCAGTACTTC
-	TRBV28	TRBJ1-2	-	CASSQVGYGYTF	TGTGCCAGCAGCCAGGTCGGCTATGGCTACACCTTC
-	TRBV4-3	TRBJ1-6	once	CASSQEASPRGSPLHF	TGCGCCAGCAGCCAAGAGGCTTCACCCCGCGGGTCACCCCTCCACTTT
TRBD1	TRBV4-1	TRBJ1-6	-	CASSQQGANSPLHF	TGCGCCAGCAGCCAGCAGGGGGCTAATTCACCCCTCCACTTT
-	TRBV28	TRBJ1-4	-	CASSLWSGGGTNEKLFF	TGTGCCAGCAGTTTATGGTCGGGGGGAGGGACTAATGAAAAACTGTTTTTT
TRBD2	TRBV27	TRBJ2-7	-	CASRGSRESSYEQYF	TGTGCCAGCAGGGGGTCGCGGGAGAGCTCCTACGAGCAGTACTTC
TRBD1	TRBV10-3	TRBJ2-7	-	CAIKPGQGPYEQYF	TGTGCCATCAAACCGGGACAGGGACCTTACGAGCAGTACTTC
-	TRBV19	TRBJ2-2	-	CASTPSDSLNTGELFF	TGTGCCAGTACCCCATCCGACTCACTGAACACCGGGGAGCTGTTTTTT
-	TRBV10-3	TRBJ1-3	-	CAISDGLNTIYF	TGTGCCATCAGTGATGGGCTTAACACCATATATTTT
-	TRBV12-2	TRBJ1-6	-	CASRLARTGGSNSYNSPLHF	TGTGCAAGTCGCTTAGCCAGGACAGGGGGCAGTAATTCCTATAATTCACCCCTCCACTTT
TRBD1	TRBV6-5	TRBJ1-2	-	CASRAGQGANYGYTF	TGTGCCAGCAGGGCGGGACAGGGGGCGAACTATGGCTACACCTTC
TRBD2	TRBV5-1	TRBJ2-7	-	CASSFGSGYEQYF	TGCGCCAGCAGCTTTGGTAGCGGGTACGAGCAGTACTTC
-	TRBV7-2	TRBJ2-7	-	CASSVTGTGAYEQYF	TGTGCCAGCAGCGTAACCGGGACTGGGGCCTACGAGCAGTACTTC
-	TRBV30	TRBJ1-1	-	CAWSRGSDTEAFF	TGTGCCTGGAGTAGGGGGAGTGACACTGAAGCTTTCTTT
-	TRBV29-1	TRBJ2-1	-	CSVVRISNSYNEQFF	TGCAGCGTCGTGAGAATATCGAACTCCTACAATGAGCAGTTCTTC
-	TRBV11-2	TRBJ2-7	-	CASSTKGHEQYF	TGTGCCAGCAGCACGAAGGGGCACGAGCAGTACTTC
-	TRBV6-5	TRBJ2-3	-	CASSYGAPIRTDTQYF	TGTGCCAGCAGTTACGGGGCTCCTATCAGGACAGATACGCAGTATTTT
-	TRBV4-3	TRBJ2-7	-	CASSQVRQESEQYF	TGCGCCAGCAGCCAAGTGAGACAAGAGTCCGAGCAGTACTTC
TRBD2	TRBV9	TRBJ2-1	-	CASSQTGLAGEWSRGGEQFF	TGTGCCAGCAGCCAAACAGGACTAGCGGGAGAATGGAGTCGGGGCGGTGAGCAGTTCTTC
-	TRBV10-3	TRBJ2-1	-	CAIRGGGVGSYEQFF	TGTGCCATCAGGGGAGGGGGGGTAGGTAGTTATGAGCAGTTCTTC
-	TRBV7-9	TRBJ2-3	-	CASSSQTDTQYF	TGTGCCAGCAGCTCTCAGACAGATACGCAGTATTTT
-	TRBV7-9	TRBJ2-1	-	CASSFPARGYNEQFF	TGTGCCAGCAGCTTCCCCGCCCGGGGTTACAATGAGCAGTTCTTC
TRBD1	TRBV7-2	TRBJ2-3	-	CASSRSGTGVTDTQYF	TGTGCCAGCAGTCGATCCGGGACAGGGGTTACAGATACGCAGTATTTT